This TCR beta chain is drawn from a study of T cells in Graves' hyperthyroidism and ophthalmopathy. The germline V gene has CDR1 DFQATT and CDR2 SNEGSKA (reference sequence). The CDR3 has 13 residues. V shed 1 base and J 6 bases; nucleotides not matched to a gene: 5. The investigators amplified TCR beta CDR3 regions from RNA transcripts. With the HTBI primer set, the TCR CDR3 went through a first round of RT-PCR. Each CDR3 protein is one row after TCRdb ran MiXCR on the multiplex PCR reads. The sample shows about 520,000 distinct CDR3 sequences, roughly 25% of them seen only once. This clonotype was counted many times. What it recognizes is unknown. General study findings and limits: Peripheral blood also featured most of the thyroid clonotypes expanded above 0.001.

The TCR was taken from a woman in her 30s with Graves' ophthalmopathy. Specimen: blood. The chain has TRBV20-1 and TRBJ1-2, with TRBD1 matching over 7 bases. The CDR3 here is CSARVQGDDGYTF. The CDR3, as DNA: TGCAGTGCTAGAGTCCAGGGGGACGATGGCTACACCTTC.